These T cell receptor beta chains were read from a single sample in a study of blood T cells in healthy people across ages. TCRdb processed the 5' RACE reads anew with MiXCR; each CDR3 protein has one entry. In the table there are fewer than 700,000 distinct CDR3 sequences, around half of which are singletons. The sample consisted of blood. These receptors came from an elderly man in good health. Both conserved end residues are part of each CDR3. A D gene is named only where the DNA matches it firmly. Size is omitted from some rows. Given values are once, few, many or a class for expanded clones.

>many|TRBJ1-1|NA|TRBV6-6
TGTGCCAGCAGTTACTCGAGATCGGGTTGGGCTTTCTTT
CASSYSRSGWAFF
>NA|TRBJ2-1|TRBD2|TRBV5-1
TGCGCCAGCAGCTTGATTGGGGGGGCCTACAATGAGCAGTTCTTC
CASSLIGGAYNEQFF
>once|TRBJ2-1|NA|TRBV7-3
TGTGCCAGCAGTACATGGACGGAGGTTGGAGAGACCCAGTTCTTC
CASSTWTEVGETQFF
>few|TRBJ2-5|TRBD2|TRBV4-3
TGCGCCAGCAGCCAAGATCGAGCGGGGGTTGAGACCCAGTACTTC
CASSQDRAGVETQYF
>few|TRBJ2-3|TRBD2|TRBV6-5
TGTGCCAGCAGCCCTTTGGGACTAGCGGGAGATACGCAGTATTTT
CASSPLGLAGDTQYF
>NA|TRBJ2-1|TRBD2|TRBV20-1
TGCAGTGCTGTCCCTGGGACTAGCGGGAGGGATGCTGGTGAGCAGTTCTTC
CSAVPGTSGRDAGEQFF
>NA|TRBJ1-5|NA|TRBV6-6
TGTGCCAGCAGTTACGCAGCGAGTAATAGCAATCAGCCCCAGCATTTT
CASSYAASNSNQPQHF
>many|TRBJ2-5|NA|TRBV6-5
TGTGCCAGCAGTTTAGGACAGACCGGGTCAACCCAGTACTTC
CASSLGQTGSTQYF
>NA|TRBJ2-1|NA|TRBV12-3/TRBV12-4
TGTGCCAGCAGTTTAGGCCAGGGCAGTGAGTCGGCTAATGAGCAGTTCTTC
CASSLGQGSESANEQFF
>NA|TRBJ1-1|NA|TRBV29-1
TGCAGCGGGGACGAAGGGGGGACTGAAGCTTTCTTT
CSGDEGGTEAFF
>NA|TRBJ2-3|NA|TRBV7-2
TGTGCCAGCAGCTATCCCAGGGGAATCGCCACAGATACGCAGTATTTT
CASSYPRGIATDTQYF
>NA|TRBJ2-7|NA|TRBV6-2/TRBV6-3
TGTGCCAGCACGCCTGACATCCCCTACGAGCAGTACTTC
CASTPDIPYEQYF
>NA|TRBJ2-7|NA|TRBV12-3/TRBV12-4
TGTGCCAGCAGTGTTCCCCTCGGGGCCGGGTCCTACGAGCAGTACTTC
CASSVPLGAGSYEQYF
>once|TRBJ2-5|TRBD2|TRBV6-2/TRBV6-3
TGTGCCAGCAGGAGCGGGAGCCCAGAGACCCAGTACTTC
CASRSGSPETQYF
>NA|TRBJ2-7|NA|TRBV20-1
TGCAGTGCTAGAGATCATGGGGGCCGCTCTACCGAGCAGTACTTC
CSARDHGGRSTEQYF
>NA|TRBJ2-5|NA|TRBV20-1
TGCAGTGCTAGGGCTCACCCTACCCCACAAGAGACCCAGTACTTC
CSARAHPTPQETQYF
>many|TRBJ2-7|TRBD1|TRBV6-1
TGTGCCAGCAGCGCCGGGACAGGGACCTACGAGCAGTACTTC
CASSAGTGTYEQYF